The rows below give T cell receptor beta chains drawn from one sample of a study of OX40 agonist ivuxolimab in advanced cancers. The table came from immunoSEQ multiplex PCR; TCRdb's copy has only in-frame clones and leaves some out. Among around 53,000 clones listed, 84% were seen once. This material consisted of CD4+ or CD8+ T cells sorted from blood, taken in a trial of the OX40 agonist ivuxolimab. Source of these receptors: an adult with an advanced solid tumor such as melanoma, head and neck, liver or kidney cancer. The CDR3 runs from the conserved cysteine through the conserved F or W. D genes are given only for firm matches. Size values are once, few and many counts, or a class for expanded clones, and some rows have none.

D gene	clone size	V gene	J gene	CDR3 protein	CDR3 DNA
NA	NA	TRBV18	TRBJ1-4	CASSGLGGQDEKLFF	TGTGCCAGCTCAGGACTAGGGGGTCAAGATGAAAAACTGTTTTTT
NA	NA	TRBV19	TRBJ1-1	CASSIEGAARGTEAFF	TGTGCCAGTAGTATAGAGGGGGCGGCGAGGGGCACTGAAGCTTTCTTT
NA	NA	TRBV11-2	TRBJ2-3	CASGLLRGPLDTQYF	TGTGCCAGCGGCCTTTTGCGGGGGCCCCTGGATACGCAGTATTTT
NA	NA	TRBV7-8	TRBJ2-1	CASSPREQGSYNEQFF	TGTGCCAGCAGCCCCCGAGAGCAGGGGTCCTACAATGAGCAGTTCTTC
NA	few	TRBV11-3	TRBJ2-1	CASSSGRTYNEQFF	TGTGCCAGCAGCTCAGGGCGGACCTACAATGAGCAGTTCTTC
NA	once	TRBV5-5	TRBJ1-5	CASSLGGVRGFNQPQHF	TGTGCCAGCAGTTTGGGAGGGGTTCGGGGATTCAATCAGCCCCAGCATTTT
NA	once	TRBV6-5	TRBJ2-5	CASSYQIQETQYF	TGTGCCAGCAGTTACCAGATTCAAGAGACCCAGTACTTC
NA	NA	TRBV7-7	TRBJ2-1	CASSLGTSYNEQFF	TGTGCTAGCAGCCTAGGGACCAGCTACAATGAGCAGTTCTTC
NA	NA	TRBV4-3	TRBJ1-5	CASSQGRSQPQHF	TGCGCCAGCAGCCAAGGGCGGAGTCAGCCCCAGCATTTT
TRBD2	NA	TRBV5-1	TRBJ2-5	CASSLGLAGARKETQYF	TGCGCCAGCAGCTTGGGGCTAGCGGGGGCCAGGAAAGAGACCCAGTACTTC
NA	NA	TRBV6-5	TRBJ1-5	CASSLSPGGGRQPQHF	TGTGCCAGCAGTTTGTCCCCCGGGGGGGGGAGGCAGCCCCAGCATTTT
NA	NA	TRBV6-6	TRBJ2-1	CASSPGTEQFF	TGTGCCAGCAGCCCTGGGACAGAGCAGTTCTTC
NA	NA	TRBV11-2	TRBJ2-1	CASSPYNEQFF	TGTGCCAGCAGCCCCTACAATGAGCAGTTCTTC
NA	NA	TRBV19	TRBJ1-5	CASIRTDSNQPQHF	TGTGCCAGTATCCGGACAGATAGCAATCAGCCCCAGCATTTT
NA	NA	TRBV6-1	TRBJ2-2	CASSNGGANTGELFF	TGTGCCAGCAGTAATGGCGGGGCGAACACCGGGGAGCTGTTTTTT
TRBD1	NA	TRBV9	TRBJ1-3	CASSAEQGAQGNTIYF	TGTGCCAGCAGCGCCGAACAGGGGGCGCAGGGAAACACCATATATTTT
TRBD1	once	TRBV30	TRBJ1-6	CAWSWTGSSYNSPLHF	TGTGCCTGGAGTTGGACAGGGAGCTCCTATAATTCACCCCTCCACTTT
NA	NA	TRBV2	TRBJ1-2	CASSEARDYGYTF	TGTGCCAGCAGTGAAGCCAGGGACTATGGCTACACCTTC
TRBD2	NA	TRBV5-1	TRBJ2-1	CASSLGGAGVGISYNEQFF	TGCGCCAGCAGCTTGGGAGGGGCGGGAGTGGGGATCTCCTACAATGAGCAGTTCTTC
NA	NA	TRBV18	TRBJ1-5	CASSLKQEETGGPQHF	TGTGCCAGCTCACTCAAACAGGAGGAGACAGGAGGGCCCCAGCATTTT
NA	NA	TRBV5-4	TRBJ2-3	CASSLPGSNTDTQYF	TGTGCCAGCAGCTTACCGGGGTCAAACACAGATACGCAGTATTTT
TRBD1	NA	TRBV2	TRBJ2-2	CASSVQGANTGELFF	TGTGCCAGCAGTGTGCAGGGGGCGAACACCGGGGAGCTGTTTTTT
NA	few	TRBV10-2	TRBJ2-3	CASSEYTWGTDTQYF	TGCGCCAGCAGTGAATACACCTGGGGCACAGATACGCAGTATTTT
NA	NA	TRBV28	TRBJ2-3	CASSFSQGGDTQYF	TGTGCCAGCAGTTTTTCCCAGGGCGGCGATACGCAGTATTTT
TRBD1	NA	TRBV7-3	TRBJ1-6	CASSLTGTANSPLHF	TGTGCCAGCAGCTTAACTGGGACAGCAAATTCACCCCTCCACTTT
NA	NA	TRBV4-3	TRBJ2-4	CASSQDVPGTAKNIQYF	TGCGCCAGCAGCCAAGATGTTCCAGGAACAGCCAAAAACATTCAGTACTTC
NA	once	TRBV6-5	TRBJ1-1	CASRPTEGTEAFF	TGTGCCAGCAGGCCTACTGAAGGAACTGAAGCTTTCTTT
NA	NA	TRBV27	TRBJ2-2	CASSFTQGGELFF	TGTGCCAGCAGTTTTACACAGGGCGGGGAGCTGTTTTTT
NA	NA	TRBV9	TRBJ2-4	CASSSGLAKNIQYF	TGTGCCAGCAGCTCGGGACTAGCCAAAAACATTCAGTACTTC
TRBD1	NA	TRBV27	TRBJ1-1	CASSFYGQGSMNTEAFF	TGTGCCAGCAGTTTTTACGGACAGGGGTCCATGAACACTGAAGCTTTCTTT
NA	NA	TRBV6-1	TRBJ1-6	CASKRENSPLHF	TGTGCCAGCAAGCGAGAAAATTCACCCCTCCACTTT
NA	NA	TRBV19	TRBJ2-1	CASSIPYLGRKIHEQFF	TGTGCCAGTAGTATACCCTATTTAGGGAGAAAAATCCATGAGCAGTTCTTC
NA	NA	TRBV12-5	TRBJ1-3	CATKSSGNTIYF	TGTGCTACCAAAAGCTCTGGAAACACCATATATTTT
TRBD2	NA	TRBV6-6	TRBJ2-5	CASRERSGGVETQYF	TGTGCCAGCCGAGAACGTAGCGGGGGGGTTGAGACCCAGTACTTC
TRBD1	NA	TRBV18	TRBJ2-5	CASSPVRTGRQETQYF	TGTGCCAGCTCACCCGTTCGGACAGGGCGACAAGAGACCCAGTACTTC
NA	NA	TRBV28	TRBJ2-2	CASRYNTGELFF	TGTGCCAGCAGATATAACACCGGGGAGCTGTTTTTT
TRBD1	once	TRBV25-1	TRBJ1-2	CASSESRRDRASGYTF	TGTGCCAGCAGTGAATCCCGCCGGGACAGGGCCAGCGGCTACACCTTC
NA	NA	TRBV7-2	TRBJ1-1	CASSYEGRYLAEAFF	TGTGCCAGCAGCTACGAGGGCAGATACCTAGCTGAAGCTTTCTTT
TRBD1	NA	TRBV18	TRBJ2-2	CASSPWTGQNTGELFF	TGTGCCAGCTCACCATGGACAGGACAGAACACCGGGGAGCTGTTTTTT
TRBD1	NA	TRBV5-1	TRBJ2-3	CASSGSGQTTDTQYF	TGCGCCAGCAGCGGGTCGGGACAGACCACAGATACGCAGTATTTT
TRBD1	NA	TRBV6-5	TRBJ2-7	CASRPQGRYYEQYF	TGTGCCAGCAGGCCACAGGGGAGATACTACGAGCAGTACTTC
TRBD2	NA	TRBV29-1	TRBJ2-1	CSVVGTSGSNEQFF	TGCAGCGTCGTCGGGACTAGCGGGAGTAATGAGCAGTTCTTC
NA	NA	TRBV7-8	TRBJ1-5	CASSLGRTSNQPQHF	TGTGCCAGCAGCTTAGGCCGGACTAGCAATCAGCCCCAGCATTTT
NA	NA	TRBV5-5	TRBJ1-2	CASSLDDGGYTF	TGTGCCAGCAGCCTGGACGATGGAGGCTACACCTTC
NA	NA	TRBV9	TRBJ2-2	CASSPFTGELFF	TGTGCCAGCAGTCCGTTCACCGGGGAGCTGTTTTTT
TRBD1	NA	TRBV19	TRBJ1-1	CASRSAGQGVTEAFF	TGTGCCAGTAGATCCGCAGGGCAGGGGGTAACTGAAGCTTTCTTT
TRBD1	NA	TRBV5-1	TRBJ2-5	CASSMGQGETQYF	TGCGCCAGCAGCATGGGACAGGGAGAGACCCAGTACTTC
NA	few	TRBV7-2	TRBJ1-1	CASSSQGRRTEAFF	TGTGCCAGCAGCTCACAGGGCAGAAGGACTGAAGCTTTCTTT
NA	NA	TRBV6-6	TRBJ2-1	CASSLPDSNEQFF	TGTGCCAGCAGTCTACCCGACAGCAATGAGCAGTTCTTC
NA	NA	TRBV5-1	TRBJ2-5	CASSRWSAGETQYF	TGCGCCAGCAGCCGTTGGAGCGCGGGAGAGACCCAGTACTTC
TRBD2	NA	TRBV28	TRBJ2-7	CASRTSGRAREQYF	TGTGCCAGCAGGACTAGCGGGAGGGCCCGCGAGCAGTACTTC
TRBD2	NA	TRBV11-2	TRBJ2-5	CASSLGTRSQETQYF	TGTGCCAGCAGCTTAGGGACTAGGAGCCAAGAGACCCAGTACTTC
NA	NA	TRBV7-2	TRBJ1-1	CASSAGMNTEAFF	TGTGCCAGCAGCGCGGGCATGAACACTGAAGCTTTCTTT
NA	NA	TRBV18	TRBJ2-7	CASSPPGTSYEQYF	TGTGCCAGCTCACCACCAGGGACTTCCTACGAGCAGTACTTC
NA	NA	TRBV29-1	TRBJ2-3	CSVGGGLSTDTQYF	TGCAGCGTTGGGGGGGGCCTTAGCACAGATACGCAGTATTTT
NA	NA	TRBV18	TRBJ2-1	CASSRFTADEQFF	TGTGCCAGCTCACGGTTCACGGCGGATGAGCAGTTCTTC
TRBD2	NA	TRBV6-1	TRBJ2-7	CASSDLAVSYEQYF	TGTGCCAGCAGTGACCTAGCGGTCTCCTACGAGCAGTACTTC